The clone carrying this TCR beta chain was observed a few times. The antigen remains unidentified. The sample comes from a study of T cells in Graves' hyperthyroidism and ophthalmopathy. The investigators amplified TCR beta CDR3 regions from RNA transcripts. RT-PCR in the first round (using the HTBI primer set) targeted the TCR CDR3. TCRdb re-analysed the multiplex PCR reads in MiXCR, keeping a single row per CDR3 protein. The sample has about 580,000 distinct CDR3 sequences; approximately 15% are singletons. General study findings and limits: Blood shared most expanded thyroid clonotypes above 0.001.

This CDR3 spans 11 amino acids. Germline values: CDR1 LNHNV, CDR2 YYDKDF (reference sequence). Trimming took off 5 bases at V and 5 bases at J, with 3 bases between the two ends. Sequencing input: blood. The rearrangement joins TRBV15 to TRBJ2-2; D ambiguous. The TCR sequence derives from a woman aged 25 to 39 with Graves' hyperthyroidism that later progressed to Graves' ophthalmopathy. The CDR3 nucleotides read TGTGCCACCAGCGGTACCGGGGAGCTGTTTTTT. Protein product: CATSGTGELFF.